The 3 T cell receptor beta chains below were found in one sample sequenced in a study of beta chain features in type 1 diabetes. The isolated RNA, all of it, was reverse transcribed, so expressed TCRB transcripts were what got sequenced. Method: immunoSEQ multiplex PCR; TCRdb's copy keeps in-frame clones and lacks some. This table has about 290,000 clones, approximately 8% appearing once. Sequencing was carried out using central memory CD4+ T cells from blood. These receptors were collected from a woman aged 18-29 years in good health.

This clone was observed a handful of times. The chain is built from TRBV11-2 and TRBJ2-7; D is possibly TRBD2 (6 bases). The V gene lost 2 bases and the J gene lost 4 bases, with 9 bases spanning the gap. This CDR3 contains 13 residues. Germline V lookup: CDR1 SGHAT, CDR2 FQNNGV. Here the CDR3 DNA reads TGTGCCAGCAGCTTACAGGGAGGTTACGAGCAGTACTTC. Protein: CASSLQGGYEQYF. The variable domain in full, completed from reference TRBV11-2 and TRBJ2-7, reads EAGVAQSPRYKIIEKRQSVAFWCNPISGHATLYWYQQILGQGPKLLIQFQNNGVVDDSQLPKDRFSAERLKGVDSTLKIQPAKLEDSAVYLCASSLQGGYEQYFGPGTRLTVT.

This chain uses TRBV6-1 with TRBJ2-2, with unresolved D. Germline CDR1 is MNHNS and CDR2 is SASEGT. The CDR3 runs to 12 residues. The CDR3 coding sequence is TGTGCGACGCGTCGGGACACCGGGGAGCTGTTTTTT. It yields the protein CATRRDTGELFF.

This clone turned up a few times. The chain combines TRBV30 with TRBJ2-5; 8 nucleotides match TRBD2. The CDR3 length is 14 residues. Germline V gives CDR1 GTSNPN, CDR2 SVGIG (reference sequence). The J segment lost 3 bases and the V segment lost 0 bases, leaving 3 bases of the junction unmatched. CDR3: CAWSVIAGKETQYF. The CDR3 coding sequence is TGTGCCTGGAGTGTTATAGCGGGGAAAGAGACCCAGTACTTC.